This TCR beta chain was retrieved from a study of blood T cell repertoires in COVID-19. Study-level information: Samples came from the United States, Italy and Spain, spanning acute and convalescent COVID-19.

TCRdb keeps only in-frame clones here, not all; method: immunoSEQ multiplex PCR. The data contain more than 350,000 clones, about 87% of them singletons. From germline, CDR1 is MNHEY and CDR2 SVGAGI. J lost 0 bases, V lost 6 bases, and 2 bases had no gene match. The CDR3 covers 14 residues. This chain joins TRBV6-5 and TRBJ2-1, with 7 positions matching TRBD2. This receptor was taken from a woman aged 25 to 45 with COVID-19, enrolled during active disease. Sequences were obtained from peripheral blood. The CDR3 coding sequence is TGTGCCAGCAGGCTAGCGGCCTCCTACAATGAGCAGTTCTTC. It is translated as CASRLAASYNEQFF.